This is a list of T cell receptor beta chains from one sample in a study of graft-versus-host responses after intestinal transplantation. Their antigens remain unidentified. Clones were read by immunoSEQ multiplex PCR, and TCRdb kept only the in-frame ones, dropping some. The sample includes tens of thousands of clones, roughly four fifths of them seen just once. This specimen consisted of unstimulated CD8+ T cells sorted from spleen or lymph node cells, obtained before intestinal transplant. Every receptor here comes from a human donor who received an intestinal transplant. CDR3s include the opening cysteine and the closing phenylalanine or tryptophan. Clone size is shown for a subset of rows, as once, few, many or a class of expanded clone.

TRBJ2-1	TRBV6-4	few	15	CASSVTSGGADEQFF
TRBJ1-2	TRBV13	-	14	CASSHGQGLYGYTF
TRBJ2-5	TRBV6-6	-	15	CASSYYRGLFETQYF
TRBJ1-1	TRBV4-1	-	12	CASSHISGGAFF
TRBJ2-6	TRBV5-7	once	13	CASVQSRANVLTF
TRBJ2-3	TRBV4-1	-	14	CASSQEISTDTQYF
TRBJ1-1	TRBV30	-	13	CAWNLGVNTEAFF
TRBJ2-2	TRBV4-1	-	16	CASSQEGTLGTGELFF
TRBJ2-1	TRBV11-2	once	13	CASSLTVYNEQFF
TRBJ2-3	TRBV6-6	-	15	CASSRTETSTDTQYF